These 29 T cell receptor beta chains came from one sample sequenced in a study of T cells after posttransplantation cyclophosphamide. Here immunoSEQ multiplex PCR was the method, and the copy in TCRdb shows in-frame clones only, minus some. The sample shows tens of thousands of clones, none of them appearing just once. Sequencing input: PBMCs. These receptors originate from a woman aged 45-65 years in good health and a related stem cell transplant donor.

This clone showed up just a few times. The genes are TRBV9 and TRBJ2-3; TRBD1 aligns across 8 bases. Germline lookup yields CDR1 SGDLS and CDR2 YYNGEE. The CDR3 covers 15 residues. Germline trimming cut 3 bases from V and 2 bases from J; bases unmatched to any gene: 5. The CDR3 spells CASSETGAPTDTQYF. The CDR3 region has the DNA TGTGCCAGCAGCGAGACAGGGGCCCCCACAGATACGCAGTATTTT.

This clone appeared many times. The chain employs TRBV15 and TRBJ1-1; TRBD1 matches 7 bases. Unmatched junction bases numbered 7, after V lost 5 bases and J lost 4 bases. Germline lookup yields CDR1 LNHNV and CDR2 YYDKDF (reference sequence). The CDR3 is 14 residues long. DNA for the CDR3: TGTGCCACCAGCGACAAGACAGGGCTCACTGAAGCTTTCTTT. Encoded protein: CATSDKTGLTEAFF.

The sample holds many counts of this clone. The J gene is TRBJ2-3, the V gene TRBV7-8, with a tentative D call TRBD2 (5 bases). The germline V and J ends were trimmed by 5 bases and 0 bases, with 18 bases remaining between them. This CDR3 is built from 17 residues. CDR1 SGHVS and CDR2 FQNEAQ come from the germline V gene. CDR3 sequence reads: CASSPGYGFTSTDTQYF. CDR3 nucleotides: TGTGCCAGCAGCCCGGGGTATGGGTTCACTAGCACAGATACGCAGTATTTT.

This clone showed up many times. The chain joins TRBV28 to TRBJ2-7; TRBD1 matches at 9 bases. Germline CDR1 reads MDHEN; CDR2 reads SYDVKM. The CDR3 has 13 residues. Unmatched junction bases numbered 6, after V lost 6 bases and J lost 6 bases. This CDR3 reads CASSIQGALEQYF. In DNA, the CDR3 is TGTGCCAGCAGCATACAGGGGGCGCTCGAGCAGTACTTC.

Many counts were recorded for this clone. The chain uses TRBV27 and TRBJ1-5, with D possibly matching TRBD1 (6 bases). The CDR3 totals 14 residues. Germline values: CDR1 MNHEY, CDR2 SMNVEV (reference sequence). The V and J ends lost 6 bases and 3 bases respectively, with 12 bases between them. CDR3 in amino acids: CASRRGQLNQPQHF. DNA for the CDR3: TGTGCCAGCAGGCGCGGACAGCTCAATCAGCCCCAGCATTTT.

This clone came up many times. As DNA, the CDR3 is TGTGCCATCAGTGGGACATCAACTAATGAAAAACTGTTTTTT. Its protein is CAISGTSTNEKLFF. The gene calls are TRBV10-3 and TRBJ1-4, with a possible D match to TRBD1 (5 bases). Trimming took off 4 bases at V and 0 bases at J, with 6 bases between the two ends. This CDR3 has 14 residues. Germline CDR1 reads ENHRY; CDR2 reads SYGVKD.

In this sample, this clone turned up many times. The chain links TRBV10-3 to TRBJ2-7; TRBD2 matches 8 bases. Germline-derived CDR1 and CDR2 are ENHRY and SYGVKD. The CDR3 sequence is 11 residues long. V dropped 7 bases and J dropped 8; count of bases not matched to a gene: 4. The CDR3 bases are TGTGCCATCACGGATAGCGGGAAGCAGTACTTC. Residues: CAITDSGKQYF.

This clone was detected only a few times. The V and J genes are TRBV7-9 and TRBJ2-3, with 8 bases identical to TRBD2. V lost 5 bases, J lost 5 bases, and 3 bases stayed unmatched. The CDR3 contains 13 residues. Germline V gives CDR1 SEHNR, CDR2 FQNEAQ (reference sequence). The CDR3 nucleotides read TGTGCCAGCAGCCCCAGCGGGGGAGATACGCAGTATTTT. This encodes CASSPSGGDTQYF.

This clone appeared a few times. This chain connects TRBV9 to TRBJ2-2; unclear D gene. This CDR3 has 16 residues. Germline CDR1 is SGDLS and CDR2 is YYNGEE. V was clipped by 0 bases and J by 2 bases, with 11 bases between them. The CDR3 spells CASSVVATTNTGELFF. Here the CDR3 DNA reads TGTGCCAGCAGCGTAGTAGCAACCACCAACACCGGGGAGCTGTTTTTT.

The chain employs TRBV19 and TRBJ2-3, with TRBD2 as a possible D gene (5 bases). CDR1 is LNHDA, CDR2 SQIVND, per germline (reference sequence). The CDR3 is 15 residues long. With 5 bases removed from V and 1 base from J, the gap between germline ends came to 13 bases. The CDR3 sequence is CASSPRVGGTDTQYF. In DNA form, the CDR3 reads TGTGCCAGTAGTCCCCGGGTCGGGGGCACAGATACGCAGTATTTT. Full variable domain (outside the CDR3, taken from reference TRBV19 and TRBJ2-3): DGGITQSPKYLFRKEGQNVTLSCEQNLNHDAMYWYRQDPGQGLRLIYYSQIVNDFQKGDIAEGYSVSREKKESFPLTVTSAQKNPTAFYLCASSPRVGGTDTQYFGPGTRLTVL.

The chain carries TRBV18 and TRBJ2-5; D is ambiguous. CDR3 size: 14 residues. Trimming removed 6 bases from V and 5 bases from J, with 16 bases in between. CDR1 and CDR2 (germline): KGHSH, LQKENI. CDR3 nucleotide sequence: TGTGCCAGCTCCCCCGGCGTGGTGCGGGAGACCCAGTACTTC. Its protein product is CASSPGVVRETQYF.

This clone has a count of ten or more. The rearrangement uses TRBV2 and TRBJ2-1, with D maybe TRBD1 (6 bases). The germline V gene encodes CDR1 SNHLY and CDR2 FYNNEI. V was clipped by 9 bases and J by 3 bases, with 12 bases between them. The CDR3 length is 13 residues. The CDR3 is CASPGVGYNEQFF. The CDR3 nucleotides read TGTGCCAGTCCAGGGGTGGGCTACAATGAGCAGTTCTTC.

This clone was seen a few times. The chain recombines TRBV15 with TRBJ1-1; tentative D call: TRBD1 (5 bases). In germline, CDR1 is LNHNV, CDR2 YYDKDF (reference sequence). Trimming left V 3 bases short and J 4 bases short, with 12 bases between. CDR3 length equals 14 residues. The CDR3 DNA sequence: TGTGCCACCAGCAGTACGGGGGTCGGCACTGAAGCTTTCTTT. This codes for CATSSTGVGTEAFF.

This clone was found many times. The V call is TRBV27, the J call TRBJ2-3; TRBD2 aligns across 9 bases. Trimming at V came to 1 base and at J to 5 bases, leaving 1 base not matched to a gene. The germline CDR1 and CDR2 sequences are MNHEY and SMNVEV (reference sequence). The CDR3 totals 14 residues. Here the CDR3 reads CASSLFSGGDTQYF. For the CDR3, the DNA is TGTGCCAGCAGTTTATTTAGCGGGGGAGATACGCAGTATTTT.

V and J are TRBV6-5 and TRBJ2-1, with 7 bases identical to TRBD1. V was pared by 10 bases and J by 7 bases, with 13 bases of the junction left unmatched. The CDR3 runs to 14 residues. CDR1 is MNHEY and CDR2 is SVGAGI in the germline V gene. Written as DNA, the CDR3 is TGTGCCACACTACAGGGGTATGGTTTAAATGAGCAGTTCTTC. This sequence encodes CATLQGYGLNEQFF.

This clone was detected ten times or more. J is TRBJ1-4 and V is TRBV19; 7 nucleotides agree with TRBD1. The CDR3 has 15 residues. With 5 bases clipped from V and 8 bases from J, the junction kept 11 bases outside the gene matches. Germline loops: CDR1 LNHDA, CDR2 SQIVND (reference sequence). The CDR3 loop reads CASSALRDRSEKLFF. CDR3 bases: TGTGCCAGTAGTGCCCTCCGGGACAGATCCGAAAAACTGTTTTTT.

Sample share makes this clone medium-sized (0.01 to 0.1%). V usage is TRBV12-3 or TRBV12-4 and J usage is TRBJ2-1, with 10 bases aligning to TRBD2. Trimming removed 4 bases from V and 7 bases from J; junction bases left unmatched: 4. The CDR3 contains 14 residues. The DNA for the CDR3 is TGTGCCAGCAGTTGGGAGCGGGGGGGAAATGAGCAGTTCTTC. It specifies CASSWERGGNEQFF.

Many counts were recorded for this clone. The V and J genes are TRBV27 and TRBJ1-1, with a weak D call TRBD1 (6 bases). The germline CDR1 and CDR2 sequences are MNHEY and SMNVEV (reference sequence). V gave up 5 bases and J gave up 4 bases, with 20 bases separating them. CDR3 length equals 16 residues. CDR3 nucleotides: TGTGCCAGCAGTGCGCAGGGGAGACGGGTGGGCACTGAAGCTTTCTTT. It specifies CASSAQGRRVGTEAFF.

This clone came up many times. V usage is TRBV19 and J usage is TRBJ2-2; 8 bases fit TRBD2. Germline V gene sequence: CDR1 LNHDA, CDR2 SQIVND (reference sequence). The CDR3 runs 15 residues. Trimming removed 7 bases from V and 3 bases from J; junction bases left unmatched: 7. CDR3 sequence reads: CASNRMRGDTGELFF. As DNA, the CDR3 is TGTGCCAGTAACCGGATGCGGGGGGACACCGGGGAGCTGTTTTTT.

The sample holds many counts of this clone. This rearrangement joins TRBV12-3 or TRBV12-4 to TRBJ1-4; TRBD1 is a possible D gene (5 bases). The V gene lost 6 bases and the J gene lost 1 base, with 6 bases spanning the gap. This CDR3 region has 13 residues. CDR3 region: CASSQGTNEKLFF. Here the CDR3 DNA reads TGTGCCAGCAGCCAGGGAACTAATGAAAAACTGTTTTTT.

This clone has ten or more counts. The rearrangement links TRBV19 to TRBJ1-5; TRBD1 might be the D (6 bases). Per the germline V gene, CDR1 is LNHDA and CDR2 is SQIVND (reference sequence). The CDR3 is made up of 15 amino acids. V lost 3 bases and J lost 7, with 16 bases in between. CDR3 protein: CASSILIQGGQPQHF. The CDR3 DNA is TGTGCCAGTAGTATTCTGATACAGGGCGGACAGCCCCAGCATTTT.

This clone was recorded many times. The chain combines TRBV5-8 with TRBJ2-7; D unresolved. V was trimmed by 1 base and J by 6 bases, leaving 11 bases between them. The CDR3 runs 13 residues. Germline V gives CDR1 SGHTS, CDR2 YDEGEE. The CDR3 DNA reads as TGTGCCAGCAGCTTGTACCAGGATGCCGAGCAGTACTTC. This codes for CASSLYQDAEQYF.

The chain joins TRBV29-1 to TRBJ1-1; D remains ambiguous. CDR3 length: 13 residues. The V gene's germline CDR1 is SQVTM and CDR2 ANQGSEA. The ends were cut back, 4 bases at V and 3 bases at J, with 12 bases in the middle. CDR3 loop: CSVARGPDTEAFF. The CDR3 nucleotides are TGCAGCGTTGCCCGAGGGCCGGACACTGAAGCTTTCTTT.

This clone was picked up many times. The chain is built from TRBV10-3 and TRBJ2-7; D might be TRBD1 (7 bases). Germline V gene lookup returns CDR1 ENHRY and CDR2 SYGVKD. V lost 2 bases to trimming and J lost 2 bases, with 13 bases between them. CDR3 length: 15 residues. CDR3 coding DNA: TGTGCCATCAGTGAGCCGGGGGACAGAGCCTACGAGCAGTACTTC. Amino acids: CAISEPGDRAYEQYF.

This clone was seen ten or more times. The chain joins TRBV10-1 to TRBJ2-3; perhaps TRBD2 as D (6 bases). The V end lost 8 bases, the J end lost 4 bases, and 13 bases lay between the germline ends. CDR3 length equals 13 residues. Germline V gene sequence: CDR1 WNHNN, CDR2 SYGVQD (reference sequence). CDR3 residues: CASRGSGADTQYF. CDR3 coding DNA: TGCGCCAGCCGCGGCTCGGGGGCAGATACGCAGTATTTT.

This clone is labeled as medium-sized (0.01 to 0.1%). This chain uses TRBV6-5 with TRBJ2-1; the D is unclear. V shed 6 bases and J shed 6 bases, with 12 bases lying between them. This CDR3 region has 13 residues. Germline loops: CDR1 MNHEY, CDR2 SVGAGI. CDR3 in DNA: TGTGCCAGCAGCCTTTTTGCCGGCAATGAGCAGTTCTTC. Residues: CASSLFAGNEQFF.

This clone showed up many times. CDR3 nucleotides: TGTGCCAGCAGTTACGGGACAGGGGGCAATCAGCCCCAGCATTTT. Amino acid sequence: CASSYGTGGNQPQHF. The chain employs TRBV6-5 and TRBJ1-5, with TRBD1 matching over 10 bases. The CDR3 extends over 15 amino acids. The V and J ends lost 2 bases and 2 bases, in that order; junction bases with no gene match: 0. Per the germline V gene, CDR1 is MNHEY and CDR2 is SVGAGI.

In its sample, this clone was seen many times. The V and J genes are TRBV13 and TRBJ2-7; the match to TRBD1 covers 12 bases. The CDR3 consists of 16 residues. V shed 4 bases and J 5 bases; nucleotides not matched to a gene: 9. Germline values: CDR1 PRHDT, CDR2 FYEKMQ (reference sequence). CDR3 in DNA: TGTGCCAGCAGCTCCACCGGGACAGGGGGCTGGGACGAGCAGTACTTC. Protein sequence: CASSSTGTGGWDEQYF.

This clone was recorded at least ten times. The chain carries TRBV11-3 and TRBJ2-5; possibly TRBD2 for D (6 bases). V was cut by 2 bases and J by 1 base, with 17 bases left in between. CDR1 and CDR2 from the germline V gene are SGHNT and YENEEA. The CDR3 totals 17 residues. CDR3 amino acids: CASSLSGQTSPQETQYF. As DNA, the CDR3 is TGTGCCAGCAGCTTAAGCGGGCAGACAAGCCCCCAAGAGACCCAGTACTTC.